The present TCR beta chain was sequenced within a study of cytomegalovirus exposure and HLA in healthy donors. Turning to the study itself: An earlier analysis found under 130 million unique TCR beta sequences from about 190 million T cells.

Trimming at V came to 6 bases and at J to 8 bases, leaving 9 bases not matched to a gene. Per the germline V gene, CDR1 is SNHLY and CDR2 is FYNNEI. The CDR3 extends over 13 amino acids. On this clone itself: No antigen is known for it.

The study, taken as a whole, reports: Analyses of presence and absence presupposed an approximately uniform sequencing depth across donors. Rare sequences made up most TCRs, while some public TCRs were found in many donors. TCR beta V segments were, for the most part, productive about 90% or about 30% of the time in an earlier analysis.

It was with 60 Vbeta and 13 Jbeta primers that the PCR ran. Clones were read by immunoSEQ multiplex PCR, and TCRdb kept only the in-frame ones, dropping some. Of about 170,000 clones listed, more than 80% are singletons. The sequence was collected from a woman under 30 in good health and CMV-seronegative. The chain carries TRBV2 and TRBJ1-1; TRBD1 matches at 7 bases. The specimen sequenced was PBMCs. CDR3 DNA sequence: TGTGCCAGCAGCGGACAGGCTCGGAGGGAAGCTTTCTTT. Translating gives CASSGQARREAFF.